A selection of T cell receptor beta chains follows, all from one sample in a study of OX40 agonist ivuxolimab in advanced cancers. Using immunoSEQ multiplex PCR, the repertoire was profiled, and TCRdb retains in-frame clones only, with some absent. The repertoire has 60,000 to 75,000 clones, over 65% of them found once; the top ten carry 5% to 6.5%. The starting material was CD4+ or CD8+ T cells sorted from blood, obtained in a trial of the OX40 agonist ivuxolimab. The receptors were gathered from an adult with an advanced solid tumor such as melanoma, head and neck, liver or kidney cancer. The CDR3 runs from the conserved cysteine through the conserved F or W. Fields, in order: V gene, J gene, D gene, clone size, CDR3 DNA, CDR3 protein. The D gene is left open where the match is weak. Clone size is stated in some rows and not others, as once, few, many or a class when expanded.

V: TRBV19
J: TRBJ2-7
D: NA
size: once
DNA: TGTGCCAGTAGTCCCATGGAGGGGACATCCTACGAGCAGTACTTC
CDR3: CASSPMEGTSYEQYF

V: TRBV11-2
J: TRBJ1-1
D: NA
size: NA
DNA: TGTGCCAGCAGCTTAGATCCGACATTGAACACTGAAGCTTTCTTT
CDR3: CASSLDPTLNTEAFF

V: TRBV4-3
J: TRBJ1-2
D: NA
size: NA
DNA: TGCGCCAGCAGCCAAGATCTTCAGGGCTTTGACTATGGCTACACCTTC
CDR3: CASSQDLQGFDYGYTF

V: TRBV7-9
J: TRBJ2-7
D: NA
size: NA
DNA: TGTGCCAGCAGCTTCTTGGAGAACGAGCAGTACTTC
CDR3: CASSFLENEQYF

V: TRBV14
J: TRBJ2-1
D: TRBD1
size: NA
DNA: TGTGCCAGCAGCCCCCGGGACAGGGGCAATGAGCAGTTCTTC
CDR3: CASSPRDRGNEQFF

V: TRBV21-1
J: TRBJ1-6
D: NA
size: medium-sized
DNA: TGTGCCAGCAGCAACTGCGGCAGGGGGCTTTCCTATAATTCACCCCTCCACTTT
CDR3: CASSNCGRGLSYNSPLHF

V: TRBV18
J: TRBJ2-7
D: NA
size: NA
DNA: TGTGCCAGCTCACCATACGGGGGGCTATTAAACGAGCAGTACTTC
CDR3: CASSPYGGLLNEQYF

V: TRBV19
J: TRBJ2-2
D: TRBD1
size: NA
DNA: TGTGCCAGTATTCCCCAGACAGGGCCCACCGGGGAGCTGTTTTTT
CDR3: CASIPQTGPTGELFF

V: TRBV29-1
J: TRBJ1-4
D: NA
size: few
DNA: TGCAGCGTTGCTCGTACTCCCGACAATGAAAAACTGTTTTTT
CDR3: CSVARTPDNEKLFF

V: TRBV29-1
J: TRBJ1-2
D: NA
size: NA
DNA: TGCAGCGTTGTACCTGGCTACACCTTC
CDR3: CSVVPGYTF

V: TRBV28
J: TRBJ2-7
D: TRBD1
size: NA
DNA: TGTGCCAGCAGTTTATTGGGACAGACTATGGAGCAGTACTTC
CDR3: CASSLLGQTMEQYF

V: TRBV2
J: TRBJ1-2
D: NA
size: NA
DNA: TGTGCCAGCAGTGGTATAGAGGGGGTCGACTATGGCTACACCTTC
CDR3: CASSGIEGVDYGYTF

V: TRBV11-2
J: TRBJ2-1
D: NA
size: NA
DNA: TGTGCCAGCACCGGGATAAAGTCCTCCTACAATGAGCAGTTCTTC
CDR3: CASTGIKSSYNEQFF

V: TRBV6-6
J: TRBJ2-2
D: TRBD1
size: NA
DNA: TGTGCCAGCAGGCCAGGGACAGGGGGGTTTGTCGGGGAGCTGTTTTTT
CDR3: CASRPGTGGFVGELFF

V: TRBV28
J: TRBJ1-2
D: TRBD1
size: NA
DNA: TGTGCCAGCAGAGAAGGGACAGGCTATGGCTACACCTTC
CDR3: CASREGTGYGYTF

V: TRBV2
J: TRBJ2-3
D: NA
size: NA
DNA: TGTGCCAGCAGTTTTACCGGATACAGCACAGATACGCAGTATTTT
CDR3: CASSFTGYSTDTQYF

V: TRBV6-1
J: TRBJ1-1
D: TRBD1
size: NA
DNA: TGTGCCAGCAGTGAGATTTTGTCAGGGGGCGGCACTGAAGCTTTCTTT
CDR3: CASSEILSGGGTEAFF

V: TRBV5-6
J: TRBJ1-2
D: NA
size: NA
DNA: TGTGCCAGCACTATCCTCTCGGACAGCTATGGCTACACCTTC
CDR3: CASTILSDSYGYTF